Included here is one TCR beta chain sequence, with context. Blood samples were obtained at baseline, cycle 4 day 1, and cycle 7 day 1. This sample is part of a study of OX40 agonist ivuxolimab in advanced cancers. Study context: Patients treated during dose escalation were battling hepatocellular carcinoma, melanoma, renal cell or head and neck cancer. Cohort: 75% to 90% men, mean age around 60, aged about 23 to 79.

TCRdb keeps only in-frame clones here, not all; method: immunoSEQ multiplex PCR. Of about 69,000 clones listed, about 90% are singletons. Trimming pared 1 base from V and 0 bases from J, leaving 8 bases between. There are 15 residues in the CDR3. In germline, CDR1 is SGDLS, CDR2 YYNGEE. The source is an adult with an advanced solid tumor such as melanoma, head and neck, liver or kidney cancer. V is TRBV9 and J is TRBJ2-1; D tentatively reads TRBD1 or TRBD2 (5 bases each). The specimen was CD4+ or CD8+ T cells sorted from blood, collected in a trial of the OX40 agonist ivuxolimab. Here the CDR3 reads CASSVWGSSYNEQFF. The CDR3 nucleotides are TGTGCCAGCAGCGTATGGGGGAGCTCCTACAATGAGCAGTTCTTC.